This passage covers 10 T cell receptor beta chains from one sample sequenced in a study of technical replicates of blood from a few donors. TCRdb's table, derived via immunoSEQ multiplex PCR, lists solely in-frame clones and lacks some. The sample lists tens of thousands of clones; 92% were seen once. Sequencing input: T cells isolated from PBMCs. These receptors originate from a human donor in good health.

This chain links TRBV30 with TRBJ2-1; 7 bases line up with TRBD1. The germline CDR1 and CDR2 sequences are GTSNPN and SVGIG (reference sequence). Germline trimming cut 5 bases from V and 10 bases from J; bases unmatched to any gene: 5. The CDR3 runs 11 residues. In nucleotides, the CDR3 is TGTGCCTGGGACAGGGCGGGCGAGCAGTTCTTC. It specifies CAWDRAGEQFF.

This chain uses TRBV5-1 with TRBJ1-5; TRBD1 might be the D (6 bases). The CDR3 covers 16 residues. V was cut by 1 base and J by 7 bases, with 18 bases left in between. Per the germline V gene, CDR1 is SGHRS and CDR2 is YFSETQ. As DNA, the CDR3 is TGCGCCAGCAGCTTGTATCCAGGGGAAGTAGTCCAGCCCCAGCATTTT. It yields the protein CASSLYPGEVVQPQHF.

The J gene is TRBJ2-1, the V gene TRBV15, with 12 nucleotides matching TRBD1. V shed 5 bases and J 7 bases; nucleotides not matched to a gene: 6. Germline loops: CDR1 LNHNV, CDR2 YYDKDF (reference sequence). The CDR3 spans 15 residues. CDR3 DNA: TGTGCCACCAGCGAACGGGACAGGGGGCTGAATGAGCAGTTCTTC. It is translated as CATSERDRGLNEQFF.

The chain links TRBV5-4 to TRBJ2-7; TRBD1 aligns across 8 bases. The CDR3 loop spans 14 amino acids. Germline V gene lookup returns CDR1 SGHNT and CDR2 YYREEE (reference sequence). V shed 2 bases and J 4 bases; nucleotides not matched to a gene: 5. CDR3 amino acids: CASSFNRGSYEQYF. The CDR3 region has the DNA TGTGCCAGCAGCTTTAACAGGGGGTCATACGAGCAGTACTTC.

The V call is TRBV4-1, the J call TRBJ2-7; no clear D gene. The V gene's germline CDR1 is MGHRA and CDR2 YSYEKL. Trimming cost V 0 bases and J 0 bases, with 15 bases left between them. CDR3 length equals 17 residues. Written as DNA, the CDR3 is TGCGCCAGCAGCCAAGATCTTCCAATTGCGTACTCCTACGAGCAGTACTTC. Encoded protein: CASSQDLPIAYSYEQYF.

Written as DNA, the CDR3 is TGCGCCAGGACCCCCCCAGGTAACACCATATATTTT. Translating it yields CARTPPGNTIYF. The chain combines TRBV23-1 with TRBJ1-3, with D hard to call. TRBV23-1 is annotated as an ORF whose role is uncertain. CDR3 size: 12 residues. V was pared by 9 bases and J by 7 bases, with 13 bases between.

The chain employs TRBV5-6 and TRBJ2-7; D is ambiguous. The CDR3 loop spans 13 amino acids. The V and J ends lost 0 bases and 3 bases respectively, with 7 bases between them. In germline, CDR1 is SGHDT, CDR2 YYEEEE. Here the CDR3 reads CASSLDTDYEQYF. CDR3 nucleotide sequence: TGTGCCAGCAGCTTGGATACAGACTACGAGCAGTACTTC.

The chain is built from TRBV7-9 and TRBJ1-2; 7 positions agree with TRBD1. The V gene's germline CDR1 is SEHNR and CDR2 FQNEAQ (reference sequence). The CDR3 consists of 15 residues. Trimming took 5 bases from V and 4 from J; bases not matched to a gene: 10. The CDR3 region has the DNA TGTGCCAGCAGCAATGCCGACAGGGAGAGCTATGGCTACACCTTC. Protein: CASSNADRESYGYTF.

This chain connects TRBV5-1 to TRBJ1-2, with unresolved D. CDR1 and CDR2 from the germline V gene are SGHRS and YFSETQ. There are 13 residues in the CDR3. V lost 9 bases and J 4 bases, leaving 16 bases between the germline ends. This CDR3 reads CATGGPGFYGYTF. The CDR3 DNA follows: TGCGCCACCGGAGGGCCGGGATTCTATGGCTACACCTTC. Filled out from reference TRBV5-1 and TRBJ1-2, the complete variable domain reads KAGVTQTPRYLIKTRGQQVTLSCSPISGHRSVSWYQQTPGQGLQFLFEYFSETQRNKGNFPGRFSGRQFSNSRSEMNVSTLELGDSALYLCATGGPGFYGYTFGSGTRLTVV.

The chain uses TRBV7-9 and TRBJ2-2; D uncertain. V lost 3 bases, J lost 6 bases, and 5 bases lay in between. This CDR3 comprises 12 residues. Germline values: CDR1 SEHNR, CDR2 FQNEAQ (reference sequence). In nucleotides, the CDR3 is TGTGCCAGCAGCTTCGCGTCCGGGGAGCTGTTTTTT. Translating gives CASSFASGELFF. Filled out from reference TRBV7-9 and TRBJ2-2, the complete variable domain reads DTGVSQNPRHKITKRGQNVTFRCDPISEHNRLYWYRQTLGQGPEFLTYFQNEAQLEKSRLLSDRFSAERPKGSFSTLEIQRTEQGDSAMYLCASSFASGELFFGEGSRLTVL.